The 9 T cell receptor beta chains presented below share a single source sample, sequenced in a study of T-cell memory formation after mild COVID-19. TCRdb reanalysed the 5' RACE reads using MiXCR and keeps one entry per CDR3 protein. The table has around 320,000 distinct CDR3 sequences, around 15% seen once; the top ten hold 21%. Sequenced sample: PBMCs or a T cell subset sorted from them (not recorded which). The receptor set was obtained from a man aged 18-30 years who had mild COVID-19 (a few samples of this study predate the infection). Cell type and time point are not known.

The rearrangement links TRBV6-2 or TRBV6-3 to TRBJ2-2; D not resolved. The germline CDR1 and CDR2 sequences are MNHEY and SVGEGT. The CDR3 covers 16 residues. The V and J ends lost 5 bases and 0 bases respectively, with 13 bases between them. DNA of the CDR3: TGTGCCAGCAGTGCCTTTTGGGCAGCGAACACCGGGGAGCTGTTTTTT. It is translated as CASSAFWAANTGELFF.

This clonotype has at least ten counts. The rearrangement uses TRBV11-2 and TRBJ2-5; 7 bases line up with TRBD1. The V gene end was trimmed by 0 bases and the J gene end by 4 bases; junction bases not matched to a gene: 5. The CDR3 is 15 amino acids. CDR1 and CDR2 from the germline V gene are SGHAT and FQNNGV. The CDR3 protein is CASSLEPTGLETQYF. The CDR3 bases are TGTGCCAGCAGCTTAGAACCGACAGGGTTAGAGACCCAGTACTTC.

This clonotype has more than one count but fewer than ten. This chain connects TRBV5-1 to TRBJ2-4, with a weak D call TRBD2 (5 bases). CDR1 is SGHRS, CDR2 YFSETQ, per germline. Trimming cost V 2 bases and J 6 bases, with 9 bases left between them. The CDR3 runs 13 residues. CDR3 sequence reads: CASSLAAGNIQYF. CDR3 nucleotides: TGCGCCAGCAGCTTAGCGGCCGGAAACATTCAGTACTTC.

This clonotype was found many times. The chain employs TRBV6-5 and TRBJ2-2; either TRBD1 or TRBD2 may supply D (5 bases each). Germline loops: CDR1 MNHEY, CDR2 SVGAGI. V gave up 5 bases and J gave up 1 base, with 14 bases separating them. The CDR3 consists of 16 residues. CDR3 in amino acids: CASSTSGTRNTGELFF. The CDR3 coding sequence is TGTGCCAGCAGTACTTCCGGGACGCGGAACACCGGGGAGCTGTTTTTT.

This clonotype was seen repeatedly, ten times or more. V usage is TRBV12-3 or TRBV12-4 and J usage is TRBJ2-1, with D possibly matching TRBD2 (5 bases). Trimming took 3 bases from V and 7 from J, leaving 7 bases between them. The CDR3 is 12 residues long. The CDR3 DNA reads as TGTGCCAGCAGTTTCTCGGGGAATGAGCAGTTCTTC. It encodes CASSFSGNEQFF.

This chain connects TRBV28 to TRBJ2-1, with D perhaps assigned TRBD1 or TRBD2 (5 bases each). CDR1 and CDR2 (germline): MDHEN, SYDVKM. The CDR3 sequence is 12 residues long. V lost 5 bases to trimming and J lost 10 bases, with 12 bases between them. The CDR3 region is CASSPLRDEQFF. CDR3 nucleotide sequence: TGTGCCAGCAGTCCGCTCAGGGACGAGCAGTTCTTC. Supplemented by reference TRBV28 and TRBJ2-1, the full variable domain reads DVKVTQSSRYLVKRTGEKVFLECVQDMDHENMFWYRQDPGLGLRLIYFSYDVKMKEKGDIPEGYSVSREKKERFSLILESASTNQTSMYLCASSPLRDEQFFGPGTRLTVL.

The table lists this clonotype with a few counts. The V gene is TRBV20-1, the J gene TRBJ1-3; no reliable D call. The CDR3 runs to 14 residues. Trimming removed 1 base from V and 0 bases from J, with 7 bases in between. The germline gives CDR1 DFQATT, CDR2 SNEGSKA (reference sequence). The CDR3 reads CSARVRNSGNTIYF. The CDR3 coding sequence is TGCAGTGCTAGAGTACGTAACTCTGGAAACACCATATATTTT.

The rearrangement joins TRBV5-1 to TRBJ2-3; D gene uncertain. V was cut by 2 bases and J by 3 bases, with 19 bases left in between. This CDR3 is 17 amino acids long. The germline gives CDR1 SGHRS, CDR2 YFSETQ. CDR3 sequence reads: CASSFKRLGRETDTQYF. The DNA for the CDR3 is TGCGCCAGCAGCTTCAAAAGGCTTGGCAGAGAAACAGATACGCAGTATTTT.

The sample holds a few counts of this clonotype. The chain is built from TRBV4-1 and TRBJ1-2; no clear D gene. V lost 0 bases and J lost 2, with 13 bases in between. Germline V gene data show CDR1 as MGHRA and CDR2 as YSYEKL. This CDR3 has 16 residues. The CDR3 bases are TGCGCCAGCAGCCAAGATGCTATGGGCGGGAACTATGGCTACACCTTC. This gives the protein CASSQDAMGGNYGYTF.